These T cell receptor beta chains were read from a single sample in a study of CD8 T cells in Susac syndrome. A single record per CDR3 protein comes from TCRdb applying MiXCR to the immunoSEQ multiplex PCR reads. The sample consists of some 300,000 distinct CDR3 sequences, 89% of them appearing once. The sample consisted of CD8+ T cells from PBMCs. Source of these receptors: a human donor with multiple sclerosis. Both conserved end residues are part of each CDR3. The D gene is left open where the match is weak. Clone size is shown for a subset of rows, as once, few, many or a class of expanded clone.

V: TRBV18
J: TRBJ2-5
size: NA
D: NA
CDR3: CASSPEQGDQETQYF
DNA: TGTGCCAGCTCACCGGAACAGGGTGACCAAGAGACCCAGTACTTC

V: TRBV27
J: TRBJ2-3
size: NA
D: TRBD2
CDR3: CASSLSYAGVPNTDTQYF
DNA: TGTGCCAGCAGTTTATCCTATGCGGGGGTGCCCAACACAGATACGCAGTATTTT

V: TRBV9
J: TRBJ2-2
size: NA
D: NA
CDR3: CASSPRKGLGNTGELFF
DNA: TGTGCCAGCAGCCCACGGAAGGGACTGGGGAACACCGGGGAGCTGTTTTTT

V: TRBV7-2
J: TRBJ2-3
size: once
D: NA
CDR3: CASSFVLATDTQYF
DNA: TGTGCCAGCAGCTTCGTTCTAGCCACAGATACGCAGTATTTT

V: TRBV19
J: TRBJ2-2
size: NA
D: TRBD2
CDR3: CASSSLAGGHTGELFF
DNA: TGTGCCAGTAGTTCACTAGCGGGGGGCCACACCGGGGAGCTGTTTTTT

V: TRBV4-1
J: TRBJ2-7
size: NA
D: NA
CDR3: CASSQDRFGGNEQYF
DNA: TGCGCCAGCAGCCAAGATAGATTTGGGGGCAACGAGCAGTACTTC

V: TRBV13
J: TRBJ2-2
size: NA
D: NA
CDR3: CASAGGQGLPGELFF
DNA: TGTGCCAGCGCGGGGGGACAGGGACTCCCCGGGGAGCTGTTTTTT

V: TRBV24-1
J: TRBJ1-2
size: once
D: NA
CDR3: CATSETGSGYTF
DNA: TGTGCCACCAGTGAAACAGGTAGCGGCTACACCTTC

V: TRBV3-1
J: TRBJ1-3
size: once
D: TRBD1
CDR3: CASSQGTGVGNTIYF
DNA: TGTGCCAGCAGCCAAGGGACAGGGGTTGGAAACACCATATATTTT

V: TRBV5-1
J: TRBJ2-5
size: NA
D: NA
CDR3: CASSLEYAGAGETQYF
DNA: TGCGCCAGCAGCTTGGAATATGCCGGGGCAGGGGAGACCCAGTACTTC

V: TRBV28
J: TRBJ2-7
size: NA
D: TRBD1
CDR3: CASSETGGEFDEQYF
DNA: TGTGCCAGCAGTGAAACAGGGGGCGAGTTCGACGAGCAGTACTTC

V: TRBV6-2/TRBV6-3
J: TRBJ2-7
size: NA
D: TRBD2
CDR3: CASQSPGGGSYEQYF
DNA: TGTGCCAGCCAAAGCCCGGGGGGTGGATCCTACGAGCAGTACTTC

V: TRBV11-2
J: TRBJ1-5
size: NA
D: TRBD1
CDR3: CASSLDGRDRVSF
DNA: TGTGCCAGCAGCTTAGATGGCCGGGACAGGGTTAGTTTT

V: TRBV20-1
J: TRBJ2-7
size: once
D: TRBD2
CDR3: CSARGPPRGVLSEQYF
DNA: TGCAGTGCTAGAGGCCCCCCGCGGGGGGTCCTTAGCGAGCAGTACTTC

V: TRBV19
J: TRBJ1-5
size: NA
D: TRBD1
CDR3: CASGQGYQPQHF
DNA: TGTGCCAGCGGACAGGGGTACCAGCCCCAGCATTTT

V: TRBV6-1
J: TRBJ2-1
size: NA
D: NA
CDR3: CASSEKIASAYEQFF
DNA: TGTGCCAGCAGTGAAAAAATAGCTAGCGCCTATGAGCAGTTCTTC

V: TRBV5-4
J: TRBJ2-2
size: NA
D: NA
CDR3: CASSLETGELFF
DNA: TGTGCCAGCAGCTTGGAGACCGGGGAGCTGTTTTTT

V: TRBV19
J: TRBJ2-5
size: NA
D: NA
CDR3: CASSVLQETQYF
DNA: TGTGCCAGTAGTGTCCTCCAAGAGACCCAGTACTTC

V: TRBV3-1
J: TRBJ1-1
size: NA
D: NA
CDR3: CASSPLAGTEAFF
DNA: TGTGCCAGCAGCCCCCTCGCGGGGACTGAAGCTTTCTTT

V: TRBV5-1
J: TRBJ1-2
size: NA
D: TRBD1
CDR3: CASSFTGGGGYTF
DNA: TGCGCCAGCAGCTTTACAGGGGGCGGTGGCTACACCTTC

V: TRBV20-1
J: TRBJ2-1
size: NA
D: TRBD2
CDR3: CSAAGLAVGSYNEQFF
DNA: TGCAGTGCTGCGGGACTAGCGGTCGGCTCCTACAATGAGCAGTTCTTC

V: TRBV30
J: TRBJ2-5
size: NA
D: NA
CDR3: CAWGPRGAPRETQYF
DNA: TGTGCCTGGGGCCCAAGGGGGGCCCCTCGGGAGACCCAGTACTTC

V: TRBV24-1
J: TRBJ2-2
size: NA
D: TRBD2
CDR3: CATSDPLTSGRATGELFF
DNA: TGTGCCACCAGTGACCCCCTGACTAGCGGGAGGGCGACCGGGGAGCTGTTTTTT

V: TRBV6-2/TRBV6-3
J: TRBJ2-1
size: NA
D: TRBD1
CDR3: CASYGTVSYNEQFF
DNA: TGTGCCAGCTACGGGACAGTCTCCTACAATGAGCAGTTCTTC

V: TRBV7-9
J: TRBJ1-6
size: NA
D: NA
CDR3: CASSSESPLHF
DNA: TGTGCCAGCAGCTCGGAGTCACCCCTCCACTTT

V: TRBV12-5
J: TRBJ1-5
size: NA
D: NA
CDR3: CASGFGVNQPQHF
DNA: TGTGCTAGTGGTTTCGGGGTCAATCAGCCCCAGCATTTT

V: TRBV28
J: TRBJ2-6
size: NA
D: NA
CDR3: CATRRNSGASGANVLTF
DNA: TGTGCCACCCGGCGGAACAGTGGAGCCTCTGGGGCCAACGTCCTGACTTTC

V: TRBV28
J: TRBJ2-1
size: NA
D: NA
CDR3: CASRVYSNNEQFF
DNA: TGTGCCAGCAGAGTTTACTCCAACAATGAGCAGTTCTTC

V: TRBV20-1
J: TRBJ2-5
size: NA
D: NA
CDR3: CSARQEAPIRGQYF
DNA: TGCAGTGCTAGGCAGGAAGCACCGATAAGAGGCCAGTACTTC

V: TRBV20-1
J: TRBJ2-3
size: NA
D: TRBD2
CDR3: CSARDFAGGTDTQYF
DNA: TGCAGTGCTAGAGATTTCGCGGGAGGGACAGATACGCAGTATTTT

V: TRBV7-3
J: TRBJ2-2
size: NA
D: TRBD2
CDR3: CASSLSSGPGELFF
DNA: TGTGCCAGCAGCTTGTCTAGCGGGCCCGGGGAGCTGTTTTTT

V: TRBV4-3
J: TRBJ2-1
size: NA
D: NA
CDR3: CASSQTLAFSYNEQFF
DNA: TGCGCCAGCAGCCAGACCCTAGCCTTCTCCTACAATGAGCAGTTCTTC

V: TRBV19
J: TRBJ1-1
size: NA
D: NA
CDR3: CASTDGFYMNTEAFF
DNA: TGTGCCAGTACTGACGGATTTTATATGAACACTGAAGCTTTCTTT

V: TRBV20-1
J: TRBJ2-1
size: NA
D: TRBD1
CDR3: CSARRGQGSWSSYNEQFF
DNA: TGCAGTGCTAGAAGGGGACAGGGGTCTTGGAGCTCCTACAATGAGCAGTTCTTC

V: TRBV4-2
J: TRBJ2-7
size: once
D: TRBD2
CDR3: CASSQEGLAVTSYEQYF
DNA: TGTGCCAGCAGCCAAGAAGGACTAGCGGTAACATCCTACGAGCAGTACTTC

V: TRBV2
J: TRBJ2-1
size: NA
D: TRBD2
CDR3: CASRSIAGEHYNEQFF
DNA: TGTGCCAGCAGGTCTATAGCGGGAGAGCATTACAATGAGCAGTTCTTC

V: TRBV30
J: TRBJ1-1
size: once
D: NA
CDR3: CAWSVVGTEAFF
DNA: TGTGCCTGGAGTGTAGTGGGGACTGAAGCTTTCTTT

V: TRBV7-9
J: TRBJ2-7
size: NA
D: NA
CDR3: CASSSFYSYEQYF
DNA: TGTGCCAGCAGCTCCTTCTACTCCTACGAGCAGTACTTC

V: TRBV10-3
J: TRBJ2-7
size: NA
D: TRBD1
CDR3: CAIARDSELPFYEQYF
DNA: TGTGCCATCGCCCGGGACAGCGAACTTCCCTTCTACGAGCAGTACTTC

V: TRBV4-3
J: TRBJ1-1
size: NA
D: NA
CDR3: CASSTTRYTEAFF
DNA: TGCGCCAGCAGCACTACAAGATACACTGAAGCTTTCTTT

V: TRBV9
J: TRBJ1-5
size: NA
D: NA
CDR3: CASSVDGGASQPQHF
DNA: TGTGCCAGCAGCGTAGATGGGGGGGCAAGTCAGCCCCAGCATTTT

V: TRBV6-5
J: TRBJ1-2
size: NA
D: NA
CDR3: CASSYSEGDGGYTF
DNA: TGTGCCAGCAGTTACTCAGAAGGGGACGGGGGCTACACCTTC

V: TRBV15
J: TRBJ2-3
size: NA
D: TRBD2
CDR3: CATSSSSGSYGAVDTQYF
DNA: TGTGCCACCAGCAGCTCTAGCGGGAGTTATGGCGCGGTAGATACGCAGTATTTT

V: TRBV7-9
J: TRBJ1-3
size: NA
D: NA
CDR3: CASRAAGQYGNTIYF
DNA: TGTGCCAGCCGGGCGGCGGGGCAGTATGGAAACACCATATATTTT

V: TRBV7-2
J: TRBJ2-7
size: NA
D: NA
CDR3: CASSSSVGYEQYF
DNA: TGTGCCAGCAGCTCTAGCGTCGGCTACGAGCAGTACTTC

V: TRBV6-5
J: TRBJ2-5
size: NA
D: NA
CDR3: CASSYSPGPDETQYF
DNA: TGTGCCAGCAGTTACTCTCCTGGGCCCGACGAGACCCAGTACTTC

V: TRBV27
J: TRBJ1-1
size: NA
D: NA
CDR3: CASSPPGGRTEAFF
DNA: TGTGCCAGCAGTCCCCCGGGGGGCCGCACTGAAGCTTTCTTT